Detailed here is one TCR beta chain. Profiled with immunoSEQ multiplex PCR; TCRdb holds only in-frame clones, not every one. The sample shows about 200,000 clones, 75% to 95% of them seen only once. These data originate in a study of blood T cell repertoires in COVID-19. The material sequenced was peripheral blood. This clonotype originated in a man in his forties or fifties with acute or convalescent COVID-19.

This chain's CDR3 is CASSLSVSPPGFF. Written as DNA, the CDR3 is TGTGCCAGCAGTTTAAGTGTCAGTCCCCCAGGTTTCTTT. The chain uses TRBV28 and TRBJ1-1; unclear D gene. The V end was cut by 2 bases, the J end by 13 bases, with 17 bases between. The CDR3 has 13 amino acids. Germline V lookup: CDR1 MDHEN, CDR2 SYDVKM.